One and the same sample provided the 13 T cell receptor beta chains below, sequenced in a study of blood T cell repertoires in COVID-19. Generated by immunoSEQ multiplex PCR, the TCRdb table keeps only in-frame clones and is missing some. This sample carries about 110,000 clones, around 82% of them seen once, and the ten largest clones take about 4%. Sequenced input: peripheral blood. The receptor set was obtained from a human donor in a cohort sampled during active COVID-19.

The rearrangement uses TRBV6-5 and TRBJ1-4, with 8 positions matching TRBD1. The CDR3 is 15 amino acids. V gave up 0 bases and J gave up 5 bases; unmatched junction bases: 2. Germline V gene data show CDR1 as MNHEY and CDR2 as SVGAGI. The CDR3 DNA sequence: TGTGCCAGCAGTTACTCACGACAGGGGAATGAAAAACTGTTTTTT. Amino acid sequence: CASSYSRQGNEKLFF.

V usage is TRBV3-1 (or the pseudogene TRBV3-2) and J usage is TRBJ2-3; 13 bases match TRBD2. This CDR3 region has 14 residues. The germline CDR1 and CDR2 sequences are LGHDT and YNNKEL (reference sequence). J gave up 14 bases and V 5 bases, and 10 bases lay outside the gene matches. CDR3 sequence: CASSELAGGPGWYF. Written as DNA, the CDR3 is TGTGCCAGCAGCGAACTAGCGGGAGGGCCCGGTTGGTATTTT.

The genes are TRBV6-5 and TRBJ1-2; maybe TRBD1 (6 bases). The germline V and J ends were trimmed by 7 bases and 3 bases, with 18 bases remaining between them. The CDR3 length is 15 residues. From germline, CDR1 is MNHEY and CDR2 SVGAGI. The CDR3 nucleotides read TGTGCCAGCATAGGAGGGGGGGAGGGTTACTATGGCTACACCTTC. Protein sequence: CASIGGGEGYYGYTF.

There are a few counts of this clone. V gene TRBV4-3 combines with J gene TRBJ1-6; TRBD1 aligns across 11 bases. The CDR3 is made up of 18 amino acids. In germline, CDR1 is LGHNA, CDR2 YSLEER. V was pared by 0 bases and J by 7 bases, with 8 bases of the junction left unmatched. The CDR3 loop is CASSQDLPDRGQNSPLHF. CDR3 bases: TGCGCCAGCAGCCAAGATCTTCCGGACAGGGGGCAAAATTCACCCCTCCACTTT.

This clone was detected once. The chain uses TRBV19 and TRBJ2-6, with TRBD1 matching 7 bases. The germline CDR1 and CDR2 sequences are LNHDA and SQIVND (reference sequence). The J segment lost 4 bases and the V segment lost 7 bases, leaving 13 bases of the junction unmatched. There are 17 residues in the CDR3. The chain's CDR3 is CASIPGQRLLGANVLTF. In nucleotides, the CDR3 is TGTGCCAGTATTCCGGGACAGCGACTATTGGGGGCCAACGTCCTGACTTTC.

The genes are TRBV7-2 and TRBJ1-1, with no clear D. Germline V gives CDR1 SGHTA, CDR2 FQGNSA. V dropped 2 bases and J dropped 2 bases, with 9 bases sitting between them. The CDR3 covers 14 residues. The CDR3 loop is CASSLQYTNTEAFF. The CDR3, as DNA: TGTGCCAGCAGCTTACAGTACACCAACACTGAAGCTTTCTTT.

J is TRBJ1-5 and V is TRBV6-2 or TRBV6-3; D call uncertain. Germline lookup yields CDR1 MNHEY and CDR2 SVGEGT. This CDR3 has 15 residues. Trimming took 4 bases from V and 6 from J, leaving 16 bases between them. For the CDR3, the DNA is TGTGCCAGCAGTTTCACGACCGGGATGGGTCAGCCCCAGCATTTT. The encoded protein is CASSFTTGMGQPQHF.

A few counts support this clone. The gene calls are TRBV6-2 or TRBV6-3 and TRBJ2-7; 8 nucleotides match TRBD2. Per the germline V gene, CDR1 is MNHEY and CDR2 is SVGEGT. The junction had 10 bases not matched to a gene; V was cut back by 0 bases and J by 6 bases. There are 16 residues in the CDR3. The CDR3 DNA reads TGTGCCAGCAGTTACTCGATGCTTAGCGGGGATTTCGAGCAGTACGTC. Encoded protein: CASSYSMLSGDFEQYV.

V usage is TRBV20-1 and J usage is TRBJ2-7; D is possibly TRBD1 (6 bases). In germline, CDR1 is DFQATT, CDR2 SNEGSKA (reference sequence). CDR3 size: 11 residues. The germline V and J ends were trimmed by 6 bases and 7 bases, with 13 bases remaining between them. CDR3 DNA sequence: TGCAGTGCCCCTGGACAGACGGAGCAGTACTTC. Protein sequence: CSAPGQTEQYF.

The V and J genes are TRBV4-3 and TRBJ2-3; D unresolved. From germline, CDR1 is LGHNA and CDR2 YSLEER. V lost 4 bases, J lost 4 bases, and 18 bases lay in between. CDR3 length: 16 residues. In nucleotides, the CDR3 is TGCGCCAGCAGCCTGGGCCCTTCCTTAGTTCCAGATACGCAGTATTTT. It codes for CASSLGPSLVPDTQYF.

This chain joins TRBV28 and TRBJ2-4, with D possibly TRBD2 on 5 matching bases. The germline V gene encodes CDR1 MDHEN and CDR2 SYDVKM. V was cut by 2 bases and J by 8 bases, with 13 bases left in between. The CDR3 runs 14 residues. The CDR3 protein is CASSLPPEVDIQYF. The CDR3, as DNA: TGTGCCAGCAGTTTACCCCCGGAGGTCGACATTCAGTACTTC.

The chain joins TRBV27 to TRBJ2-7; the match to TRBD2 covers 15 bases. V was pared by 5 bases and J by 7 bases, with 9 bases of the junction left unmatched. Germline assignment: CDR1 MNHEY and CDR2 SMNVEV (reference sequence). The CDR3 totals 16 residues. The CDR3 DNA is TGTGCCAGCAGTCGACCCAGGACTAGCGGGAGGGAAGAGCAGTACTTC. It is translated as CASSRPRTSGREEQYF.

CDR3 in amino acids: CAISGPGTALSGANVLTF. The CDR3, as DNA: TGTGCCATCAGTGGTCCTGGGACAGCCCTCTCTGGGGCCAACGTCCTGACTTTC. The chain carries TRBV10-3 and TRBJ2-6, with TRBD1 matching over 7 bases. Germline assignment: CDR1 ENHRY and CDR2 SYGVKD. This CDR3 comprises 18 residues. V dropped 4 bases and J dropped 0; count of bases not matched to a gene: 9.